This record looks at one T cell receptor beta chain sequence and its context. This clone turned up a few times. Its antigen is not yet known. No much larger clonotype is one base removed from it; base qualities were not supplied. The source of the sample is a study of blood T cell repertoires in COVID-19 (dated by TCRdb to 2020 to 2021). With regard to the full study: Collaborator samples came from the United States, Italy and Spain and covered acute and convalescent phases of COVID-19. Where available, HLA class I and class II types were obtained from metadata supplied by the sample provider rather than from assay-based typing. Subjects who had been exposed to COVID-19, were actively infected with it, or had recovered from it provided the deeply sampled blood TCRbeta repertoires that made up the dataset. The repertoires were made available in a free public database intended to serve as a resource for research on the immune response to SARS-CoV-2. A de-identified subject ID, COVID-19 status, age in years and sex were almost always included in the sample metadata. The material from the prospective study consisted of cDNA or gDNA derived from T cells, B-cell-depleted T cells, or PBMCs. The samples were drawn from two sources: the first 160 participants of the ongoing ImmuneRACE study, and 1,254 subjects contributed by 6 global collaborators. General study outcomes and caveats: How much clinical and demographic metadata was included differed by source and by participant, and the metadata was provided uncurated.

In the prospective study, participants were about 18 to 100 years old, resided in 25 or so geographic areas of the United States, and were enrolled through a virtual design. In the prospective study, cohorts were assigned on the basis of participant-reported clinical history obtained from a screening survey and a study questionnaire. Mobile phlebotomists in the prospective study collected whole blood, serum and a nasopharyngeal or oropharyngeal swab from every participant. Additional blood draws and questionnaires over an approximately 2-month period could optionally be provided by prospective study participants. Blood samples from the prospective study were shipped frozen or at room temperature prior to DNA extraction. TCRbeta CDR3 regions were amplified from genomic DNA by means of the immunoSEQ Assay, a bias-controlled multiplex PCR. Per the authors' processing: The number of nucleated cells in each sample was estimated by amplification of reference gene primers within the assay. To quantify the absolute abundance of each unique TCRbeta CDR3 rearrangement, sequence reads were collapsed and filtered. For each sample, productive Simpson clonality was calculated by taking the square root of Simpson's diversity index across productive rearrangements. Entries here come from immuneACCESS through TCRdb and include only in-frame sequences with V and J called. Some clones fail to appear in such tables; in the studies checked, an unresolved V gene covers under half of the shortfall, and the cause of the remainder is unknown. That table furnishes V, J and clone size, whereas the DNA furnished D and trimming. This sample comprises about 360,000 clones, approximately 86% of them detected only once. The biggest ten clones account for roughly 2% of the sample.

Sequencing input: PBMCs or T cells enriched from blood (not recorded which). The TCR was taken from a woman in her thirties or forties with acute COVID-19.

The sequence in DNA is TGTGCCAGCAGCAGTTCGGGGGGAAATCAGCCCCAGCATTTT. Its translation is CASSSSGGNQPQHF. The V and J segments used are TRBV7-9 and TRBJ1-5; D gene: possibly TRBD1, on 5 matching bases. The CDR3 contains 14 residues, cysteine and phenylalanine counted. Left in the record is the CDR3 DNA by itself, 42 bases read in frame from the first base. Relative to germline, V is 5 bases shorter and J is 4 bases shorter, with 12 bases between their ends. The germline V gene (reference sequence) supplies CDR1 SEHNR and CDR2 FQNEAQ. The CDR3, completed at both ends by the reference TRBV7-9 and TRBJ1-5 genes, gives the full variable domain DTGVSQNPRHKITKRGQNVTFRCDPISEHNRLYWYRQTLGQGPEFLTYFQNEAQLEKSRLLSDRFSAERPKGSFSTLEIQRTEQGDSAMYLCASSSSGGNQPQHFGDGTRLSIL.